Presented here are 4 T cell receptor beta chains from one specimen sequenced in a study of PD-L1 blockade in urothelial cancer. Some clones are missing from TCRdb's copy, which holds only in-frame ones; the method was immunoSEQ multiplex PCR. Of about 74,000 clones listed, around 84% are singletons. Sequencing used PBMCs, obtained around atezolizumab (anti-PD-L1) treatment. These receptors all stem from a man in his 70s with urothelial cancer.

The rearrangement uses TRBV4-1 and TRBJ2-1, with TRBD2 matching over 8 bases. J was trimmed by 10 bases and V by 0 bases; bases with no gene match: 5. The germline V gene has CDR1 MGHRA and CDR2 YSYEKL. The CDR3 loop spans 14 amino acids. The CDR3 DNA sequence: TGCGCCAGCAGCCAAGATAGGCTAGCGGGCGAGCAGTTCTTC. The encoded protein is CASSQDRLAGEQFF.

A word on this clone: The germline gene is not matched at one end of the junction; a read error may be the cause. The chain links TRBV6-6 to TRBJ1-5, with 7 bases that match TRBD1. Germline assignment: CDR1 MNHNY and CDR2 SVGAGI (reference sequence). CDR3 length: 13 residues. CDR3 region: CASRGTDKWDHVF. The CDR3 region has the DNA TGTGCCAGCAGGGGGACAGATAAATGGGATCACGTATTT.

The V and J genes are TRBV7-9 and TRBJ1-3; 7 bases map to TRBD1. The ends lost 4 bases at V and 0 bases at J; junction bases unmatched: 3. The CDR3 is 15 amino acids. Germline V gene data show CDR1 as SEHNR and CDR2 as FQNEAQ (reference sequence). The CDR3 DNA reads as TGTGCCAGCAGCTGGGACAGAAACTCTGGAAACACCATATATTTT. Encoded protein: CASSWDRNSGNTIYF.

The table lists this clone with a few counts. The chain's CDR3 is CASSDLANTGELFF. The CDR3 coding sequence is TGTGCCAGTAGTGACCTAGCGAACACCGGGGAGCTGTTTTTT. The chain combines TRBV19 with TRBJ2-2; D is unclear. The CDR3 covers 14 residues. Trimming cost V 5 bases and J 0 bases, with 7 bases left between them. From germline, CDR1 is LNHDA and CDR2 SQIVND (reference sequence).